This TCR beta chain was obtained from a study of CD8 T cells in Susac syndrome. Broader study findings: CD4+ T cell repertoires in Susac syndrome lacked clonal expansion.

For this clonotype: The antigen is undetermined.

It was with random hexamers that 0.5 to 1 ug RNA was reverse transcribed. One entry per CDR3 protein, called by TCRdb with MiXCR from the immunoSEQ multiplex PCR reads. The table has around 140,000 distinct CDR3 sequences, 95% seen once. This CDR3 contains 17 residues. V shed 5 bases, J shed 4 bases, and the junction held 9 bases outside the gene matches. The sequencing sample was made of CD4+ T cells from PBMCs. This receptor was obtained from a human donor with Susac syndrome. The chain recombines TRBV12-3 or TRBV12-4 with TRBJ2-1; 12 nucleotides match TRBD2. The CDR3 DNA sequence: TGTGCCAGCAGTGCTGAATCGACTAGCGGGAGTTACAATGAGCAGTTCTTC. It translates to CASSAESTSGSYNEQFF.